This TCR beta chain was documented in a study of T-cell reconstitution after alpha-beta-depleted transplantation in children. Molecular barcoding with unique molecular identifiers was used for the TCRbeta library. TCRdb processed the PCR reads anew with MiXCR; each CDR3 protein has one entry. The sample has 540,000 or so distinct CDR3 sequences; roughly 23% are singletons. Study findings and constraints: Newly made T cells mostly supplied T-cell counts and diversity one year after transplant.

This clonotype was picked up many times. Its antigen remains unknown. V was pared by 1 base and J by 0 bases, with 8 bases of the junction left unmatched. The CDR3 sequence is 19 residues long. Germline values: CDR1 MDHEN, CDR2 SYDVKM. The sequences come from PBMCs, mostly from graft donor cells, collected 360 days after TCRalphabeta/CD19-depleted stem cell transplant. The chain joins TRBV28 to TRBJ2-1; 11 bases are shared with TRBD2. The receptor comes from a boy younger than two who had a stem cell transplant for acute myeloid leukemia, so the T cells may come from the graft donor. CDR3 protein: CASSLLASGGLSSYNEQFF. CDR3 in DNA: TGTGCCAGCAGTTTATTGGCTAGCGGGGGGTTAAGCTCCTACAATGAGCAGTTCTTC.